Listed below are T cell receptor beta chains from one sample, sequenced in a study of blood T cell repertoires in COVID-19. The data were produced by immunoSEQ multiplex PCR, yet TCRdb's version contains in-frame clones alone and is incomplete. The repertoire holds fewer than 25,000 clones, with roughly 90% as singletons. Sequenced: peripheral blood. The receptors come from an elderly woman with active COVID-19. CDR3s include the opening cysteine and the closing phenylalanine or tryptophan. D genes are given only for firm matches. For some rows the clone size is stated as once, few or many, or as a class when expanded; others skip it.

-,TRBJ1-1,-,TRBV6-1,CASSEARYTEAFF,TGTGCCAGCAGTGAAGCTCGGTACACTGAAGCTTTCTTT
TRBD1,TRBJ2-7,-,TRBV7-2,CASSLASSDRGREQYF,TGTGCCAGCAGCTTAGCGAGTTCGGACAGGGGTCGCGAGCAGTACTTC
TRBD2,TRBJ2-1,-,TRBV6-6,CASSQSGGVNEQFF,TGTGCCAGCAGTCAGTCTGGGGGGGTTAATGAGCAGTTCTTC
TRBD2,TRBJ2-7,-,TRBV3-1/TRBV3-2,CASSPGTRTYEQYF,TGTGCCAGCAGCCCCGGGACTAGAACCTACGAGCAGTACTTC
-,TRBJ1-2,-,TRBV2,CASSGSAHYGYTF,TGTGCCAGCAGTGGATCAGCGCACTATGGCTACACCTTC
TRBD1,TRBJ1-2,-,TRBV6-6,CASSSQDRGLYGYTF,TGTGCCAGCAGTTCCCAGGACAGGGGGCTCTATGGCTACACCTTC
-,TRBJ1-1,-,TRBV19,CASHQGGTEAFF,TGTGCCAGCCACCAGGGCGGAACTGAAGCTTTCTTT
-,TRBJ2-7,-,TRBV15,CATSMDRIFYEQYF,TGTGCCACCAGCATGGACAGAATCTTCTACGAGCAGTACTTC
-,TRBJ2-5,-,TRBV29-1,CSVGPPAGQETQYF,TGCAGCGTTGGGCCCCCCGCAGGACAAGAGACCCAGTACTTC
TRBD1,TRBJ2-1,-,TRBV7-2,CASSSDRGEYNEQFF,TGTGCCAGCAGCTCCGACAGGGGGGAATACAATGAGCAGTTCTTC
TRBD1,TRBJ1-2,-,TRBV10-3,CAISADRVNGYTF,TGTGCCATCAGTGCCGACAGGGTCAATGGCTACACCTTC
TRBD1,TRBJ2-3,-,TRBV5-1,CASSFTGGSSTDTQYF,TGCGCCAGCAGCTTCACAGGGGGAAGCAGCACAGATACGCAGTATTTT
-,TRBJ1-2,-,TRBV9,CASSAPGRGIYGYTF,TGTGCCAGCAGCGCCCCTGGCCGGGGGATCTATGGCTACACCTTC
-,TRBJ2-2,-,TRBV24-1,CATSQGLAERTGELFF,TGTGCCACCAGTCAGGGGCTAGCGGAGCGCACCGGGGAGCTGTTTTTT
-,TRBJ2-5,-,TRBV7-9,CASSLAGGRETQYF,TGTGCCAGCAGCTTAGCGGGGGGGCGAGAGACCCAGTACTTC
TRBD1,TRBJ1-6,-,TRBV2,CASRRDSVSPLHF,TGTGCCAGCAGGCGGGACAGTGTGTCACCCCTCCACTTT
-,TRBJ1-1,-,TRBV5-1,CASSTGQGNTEAFF,TGCGCCAGCAGCACGGGACAAGGGAACACTGAAGCTTTCTTT
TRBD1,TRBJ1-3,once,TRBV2,CASSAGGSGNTIYF,TGTGCCAGCAGTGCAGGGGGAAGTGGAAACACCATATATTTT
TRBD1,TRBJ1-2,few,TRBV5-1,CASSLAGGGLKYYGYTF,TGCGCCAGCAGCCTGGCAGGGGGCGGCCTCAAATACTATGGCTACACCTTC
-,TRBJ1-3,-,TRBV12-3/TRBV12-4,CASSGGWATIYF,TGTGCCAGCAGTGGGGGGTGGGCCACCATATATTTT
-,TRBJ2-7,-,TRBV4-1,CASSQDEGQRVYEQYF,TGCGCCAGCAGCCAAGATGAGGGACAACGGGTCTACGAGCAGTACTTC
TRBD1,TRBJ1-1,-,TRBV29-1,CSGRQGGNTEAFF,TGCAGCGGCCGACAGGGGGGAAACACTGAAGCTTTCTTT
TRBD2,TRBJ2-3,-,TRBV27,CASSPPAGSTDTQYF,TGTGCCAGCAGTCCCCCAGCGGGGAGCACAGATACGCAGTATTTT
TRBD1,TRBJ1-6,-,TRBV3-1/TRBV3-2,CASSQGQGGSPLHF,TGTGCCAGCAGCCAAGGCCAGGGGGGTTCACCCCTCCACTTT
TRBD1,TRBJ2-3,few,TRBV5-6,CASSRQGFWTDTQYF,TGTGCCAGCAGCCGACAGGGATTTTGGACAGATACGCAGTATTTT
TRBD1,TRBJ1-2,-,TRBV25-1,CASSDGIGTVSSYTF,TGTGCCAGCAGTGACGGTATCGGGACAGTGAGCAGCTACACCTTC
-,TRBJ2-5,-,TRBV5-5,CASSYLPDNQETQYF,TGTGCCAGCAGCTACCTACCCGACAACCAAGAGACCCAGTACTTC
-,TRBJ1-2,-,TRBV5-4,CASSPTGLRGDGYTF,TGTGCCAGCAGCCCGACAGGATTACGAGGGGATGGCTACACCTTC
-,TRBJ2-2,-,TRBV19,CASTQGQQNTGELFF,TGTGCCAGTACCCAAGGACAGCAAAACACCGGGGAGCTGTTTTTT
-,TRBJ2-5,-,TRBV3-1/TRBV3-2,CASSQVPSRETQYF,TGTGCCAGCAGCCAAGTCCCTAGCAGGGAGACCCAGTACTTC